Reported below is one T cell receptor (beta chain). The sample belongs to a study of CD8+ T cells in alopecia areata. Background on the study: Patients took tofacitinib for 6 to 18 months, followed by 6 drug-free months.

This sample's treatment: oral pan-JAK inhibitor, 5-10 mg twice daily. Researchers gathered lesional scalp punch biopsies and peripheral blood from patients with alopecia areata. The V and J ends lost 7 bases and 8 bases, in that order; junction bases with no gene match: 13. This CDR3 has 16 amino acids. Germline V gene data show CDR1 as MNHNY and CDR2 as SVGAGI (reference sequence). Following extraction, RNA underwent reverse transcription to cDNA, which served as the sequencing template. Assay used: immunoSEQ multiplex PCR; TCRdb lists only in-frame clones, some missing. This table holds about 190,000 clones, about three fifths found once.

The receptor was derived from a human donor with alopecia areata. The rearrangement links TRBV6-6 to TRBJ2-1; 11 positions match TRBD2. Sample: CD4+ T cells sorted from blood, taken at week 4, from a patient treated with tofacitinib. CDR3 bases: TGTGCCAGCACCCCCGTGGGAGTAGCGGGAGGGGATGAGCAGTTCTTC. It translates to CASTPVGVAGGDEQFF.